A selection of T cell receptor beta chains follows, all from one sample in a study of blood T cell repertoires in COVID-19. This table comes from immunoSEQ multiplex PCR, and its TCRdb copy is limited to in-frame clones, with some not included. This table holds fewer than 350,000 clones, less than 85% found once. Sequenced: PBMCs or T cells enriched from blood (not recorded which). These receptors all come from a woman in her twenties or thirties who had been exposed to COVID-19. The CDR3 runs from the conserved cysteine through the conserved F or W. D genes are given only for firm matches. Only some rows state a clone size, as once, few, many or a class for expanded clones.

j_gene: TRBJ1-5; len: 15; d_gene: .; abundance: .; v_gene: TRBV7-2; CDR3nt: TGTGCCAGCAGTTTTAAACCGTCAGAAGTACAGCCCCAGCATTTT; CDR3aa: CASSFKPSEVQPQHF
j_gene: TRBJ1-5; len: 17; d_gene: TRBD1; abundance: few; v_gene: TRBV14; CDR3nt: TGTGCCAGCAGCCAAGGTTTGTCGGGACAGATTAATCAGCCCCAGCATTTT; CDR3aa: CASSQGLSGQINQPQHF
j_gene: TRBJ1-5; len: 15; d_gene: TRBD1; abundance: once; v_gene: TRBV28; CDR3nt: TGTGCCAGCAAGGGGGCGGCGGAGGGCAATCAGCCCCAGCATTTT; CDR3aa: CASKGAAEGNQPQHF
j_gene: TRBJ2-5; len: 16; d_gene: TRBD2; abundance: once; v_gene: TRBV4-1; CDR3nt: TGCGCCAGCAGCCGACTAGCGGGAGTGAAACAAGAGACTCAGTACTTC; CDR3aa: CASSRLAGVKQETQYF
j_gene: TRBJ2-1; len: 16; d_gene: TRBD2; abundance: .; v_gene: TRBV20-1; CDR3nt: TGCAGTGCTAGTCAGCCTAGGAGCGGGGTCTACAATGAGCAGTTCTTC; CDR3aa: CSASQPRSGVYNEQFF
j_gene: TRBJ1-4; len: 14; d_gene: .; abundance: .; v_gene: TRBV10-3; CDR3nt: TGTGCCATCAGTGACGACAGGCCTAATGAAAAACTGTTTTTT; CDR3aa: CAISDDRPNEKLFF
j_gene: TRBJ2-2; len: 17; d_gene: TRBD1; abundance: .; v_gene: TRBV5-8; CDR3nt: TGTGCCAGCAGCAGAGCCGGACAGGGTCTTCTAAAGTGGGAGCTGTTTTTT; CDR3aa: CASSRAGQGLLKWELFF
j_gene: TRBJ2-7; len: 15; d_gene: TRBD2; abundance: .; v_gene: TRBV28; CDR3nt: TGTGCCAGCAGTTTGCGGCTAGCGGGAGCCTACGAGCAGTACTTC; CDR3aa: CASSLRLAGAYEQYF
j_gene: TRBJ2-7; len: 15; d_gene: TRBD1; abundance: .; v_gene: TRBV19; CDR3nt: TGTGCCAGTAGTACACAGGGGGACATCTCCTACGAGCAGTACTTC; CDR3aa: CASSTQGDISYEQYF
j_gene: TRBJ2-3; len: 16; d_gene: TRBD2; abundance: .; v_gene: TRBV10-3; CDR3nt: TGTGCCATCAGCGGTGGGACTAGCGGGAGTACAGATACGCAGTATTTT; CDR3aa: CAISGGTSGSTDTQYF
j_gene: TRBJ2-7; len: 13; d_gene: .; abundance: .; v_gene: TRBV5-1; CDR3nt: TGCGCCAGCAGCACGGAGGGGGGGCGCGAGCAGTACTTC; CDR3aa: CASSTEGGREQYF
j_gene: TRBJ2-1; len: 11; d_gene: .; abundance: .; v_gene: TRBV30; CDR3nt: TGTGCCTGGAGTGTAGGTCCAGGACAGTTCTTC; CDR3aa: CAWSVGPGQFF
j_gene: TRBJ1-3; len: 16; d_gene: .; abundance: .; v_gene: TRBV28; CDR3nt: TGTGCCAGCAGTTCCCCTATCAGGGGCTCTGGAAACACCATATATTTT; CDR3aa: CASSSPIRGSGNTIYF
j_gene: TRBJ1-4; len: 15; d_gene: TRBD1; abundance: few; v_gene: TRBV19; CDR3nt: TGTGCCAGTAGTTATCGGACAGGGGGTAATGAAAAACTGTTTTTT; CDR3aa: CASSYRTGGNEKLFF
j_gene: TRBJ1-2; len: 14; d_gene: .; abundance: .; v_gene: TRBV7-9; CDR3nt: TGTGCCAGCAGCTTAGTCGAGCGAAACTATGGCTACACCTTC; CDR3aa: CASSLVERNYGYTF
j_gene: TRBJ2-7; len: 14; d_gene: .; abundance: .; v_gene: TRBV10-3; CDR3nt: TGTGCCATCACATCCAGCGGTAGCTCCTACGAGCAGTACTTC; CDR3aa: CAITSSGSSYEQYF
j_gene: TRBJ2-7; len: 14; d_gene: TRBD1; abundance: few; v_gene: TRBV3-1/TRBV3-2; CDR3nt: TGTGCCAGCAGCCCCGGGACAGGGGGCTACGAGCAGTACTTC; CDR3aa: CASSPGTGGYEQYF
j_gene: TRBJ2-1; len: 14; d_gene: .; abundance: .; v_gene: TRBV7-9; CDR3nt: TGTGCCAGCAGCTTAAGCACGAGGGTCCAGTGGCAGTTCTTC; CDR3aa: CASSLSTRVQWQFF
j_gene: TRBJ2-3; len: 16; d_gene: TRBD1; abundance: .; v_gene: TRBV3-1/TRBV3-2; CDR3nt: TGTGCCAGCAGAGGAAGGGGGCCACGGAGCACAGATACGCAGTATTTT; CDR3aa: CASRGRGPRSTDTQYF
j_gene: TRBJ1-5; len: 15; d_gene: .; abundance: .; v_gene: TRBV9; CDR3nt: TGTGCCAGCAGCGTAGATGGAGGGAGCAATCAGCCCCAGCATTTT; CDR3aa: CASSVDGGSNQPQHF
j_gene: TRBJ1-2; len: 15; d_gene: .; abundance: .; v_gene: TRBV7-8; CDR3nt: TGTGCCAGCAGCTTAGCGGGCACACCGAACTATGGCTACACCTTC; CDR3aa: CASSLAGTPNYGYTF
j_gene: TRBJ2-3; len: 15; d_gene: TRBD2; abundance: .; v_gene: TRBV28; CDR3nt: TGTGCCAGCAGCCCGACTAGCGGGAGGCAAGATACGCAGTATTTT; CDR3aa: CASSPTSGRQDTQYF
j_gene: TRBJ1-2; len: 14; d_gene: TRBD1; abundance: .; v_gene: TRBV5-5; CDR3nt: TGTGCCAGCAGCCAAGTACAGGGGCCTGGGGGCTACACCTTC; CDR3aa: CASSQVQGPGGYTF
j_gene: TRBJ1-5; len: 16; d_gene: .; abundance: .; v_gene: TRBV6-4; CDR3nt: TGTGCCAGCAGTGACTCGAGTCCCCCGGGGAGTCAGCCCCAGCATTTT; CDR3aa: CASSDSSPPGSQPQHF
j_gene: TRBJ2-7; len: 13; d_gene: TRBD1; abundance: .; v_gene: TRBV2; CDR3nt: TGTGCCAGCAGATGGACAGGGGTCTACGAGCAGTACTTC; CDR3aa: CASRWTGVYEQYF
j_gene: TRBJ1-2; len: 16; d_gene: TRBD1; abundance: .; v_gene: TRBV7-2; CDR3nt: TGTGCCAGCAGCTTACAGACAGGGACCCTTAACTATGGCTACACCTTC; CDR3aa: CASSLQTGTLNYGYTF
j_gene: TRBJ2-7; len: 17; d_gene: .; abundance: .; v_gene: TRBV14; CDR3nt: TGTGCCAGCAGCCAAGCACCCCAGGGGAAACGTTCCTACGAGCAGTACTTC; CDR3aa: CASSQAPQGKRSYEQYF
j_gene: TRBJ1-5; len: 13; d_gene: .; abundance: .; v_gene: TRBV12-3/TRBV12-4; CDR3nt: TGTGCCAGCAGTTTATTGGGAGGTGGGCCCCAGCATTTT; CDR3aa: CASSLLGGGPQHF
j_gene: TRBJ1-1; len: 19; d_gene: TRBD1; abundance: .; v_gene: TRBV23-1; CDR3nt: TGCGCCAGCAGTCAATCGAGTGAGGCGACAGGGCGGCCGGGGACTGAAGCTTTCTTT; CDR3aa: CASSQSSEATGRPGTEAFF
j_gene: TRBJ2-3; len: 12; d_gene: .; abundance: .; v_gene: TRBV27; CDR3nt: TGTGCCAGCAGTTTCATAGGAGGTACGCAGTATTTT; CDR3aa: CASSFIGGTQYF
j_gene: TRBJ2-7; len: 14; d_gene: .; abundance: .; v_gene: TRBV19; CDR3nt: TGTGCCAGTAGTATAGAGGCGGGTTCCTACGAGCAGTACTTC; CDR3aa: CASSIEAGSYEQYF
j_gene: TRBJ1-1; len: 17; d_gene: TRBD1; abundance: .; v_gene: TRBV9; CDR3nt: TGTGCCAGCACCCTGACAGGGACGCCTTCCTCGAGCACTGAAGCTTTCTTT; CDR3aa: CASTLTGTPSSSTEAFF
j_gene: TRBJ2-5; len: 17; d_gene: TRBD2; abundance: .; v_gene: TRBV7-3; CDR3nt: TGTGCCAGCAGCCCAAGGACTAGCGGGGGACTCCAAGAGACCCAGTACTTC; CDR3aa: CASSPRTSGGLQETQYF
j_gene: TRBJ2-7; len: 14; d_gene: TRBD1; abundance: .; v_gene: TRBV7-8; CDR3nt: TGTGCCAGTACGCTGTGGGACAGGTCCTACGAGCAGTACTTC; CDR3aa: CASTLWDRSYEQYF
j_gene: TRBJ1-4; len: 14; d_gene: TRBD1; abundance: .; v_gene: TRBV27; CDR3nt: TGTGCCAGCAGCCCAGGGGGCGCGAGGGAAAAACTGTTTTTT; CDR3aa: CASSPGGAREKLFF
j_gene: TRBJ2-7; len: 15; d_gene: TRBD2; abundance: .; v_gene: TRBV7-8; CDR3nt: TGTGCCAGCAGCCAAGGACTAGCGGGATCCTACGAGCAGTACTTC; CDR3aa: CASSQGLAGSYEQYF
j_gene: TRBJ1-4; len: 15; d_gene: TRBD1; abundance: .; v_gene: TRBV27; CDR3nt: TGTGCCAGCAGTTCCGGGGACAGGGGCCGGGAAAAACTGTTTTTT; CDR3aa: CASSSGDRGREKLFF
j_gene: TRBJ1-5; len: 15; d_gene: .; abundance: .; v_gene: TRBV30; CDR3nt: TGTGCCTGGAGTGTACGTTTGGCAGGTAATCAGCCCCAGCATTTT; CDR3aa: CAWSVRLAGNQPQHF
j_gene: TRBJ2-3; len: 15; d_gene: TRBD2; abundance: .; v_gene: TRBV19; CDR3nt: TGTGCCAGTAGCCCTAGCGGGGTTTCGGGAGATACGCAGTATTTT; CDR3aa: CASSPSGVSGDTQYF